The source of this T cell receptor (beta chain) is a study of blood T cell repertoires in COVID-19. Overall study: Sample material is recorded as cDNA or gDNA derived from T cells, B-cell-depleted T cells, or PBMCs.

Method: immunoSEQ multiplex PCR; TCRdb's copy keeps in-frame clones and lacks some. The data contain fewer than 300,000 clones, approximately 90% of them seen just once; the ten biggest clones take up 15%. The CDR3 extends over 13 amino acids. The V end was cut by 5 bases, the J end by 4 bases, with 8 bases between. Germline V CDR1 and CDR2: LNHDA, SQIVND (reference sequence). Participant ages covered about 18 to 100 years across 24 US areas. Assignment of participants to cohorts was predicated upon participant-reported clinical history. Either two negative PCRs, clearance, or symptom resolution qualified Cohort 3 donors as recovered.

Input material: PBMCs or T cells enriched from blood (not recorded which). V usage is TRBV19 and J usage is TRBJ1-4; a weak D match, TRBD1 (5 bases). The receptor was isolated from a man younger than 35 who had recovered from COVID-19. The CDR3 here is CASSWDFNEKLFF. CDR3 DNA: TGTGCCAGTAGTTGGGACTTTAATGAAAAACTGTTTTTT. Drawing the rest from reference TRBV19 and TRBJ1-4, the complete variable domain is DGGITQSPKYLFRKEGQNVTLSCEQNLNHDAMYWYRQDPGQGLRLIYYSQIVNDFQKGDIAEGYSVSREKKESFPLTVTSAQKNPTAFYLCASSWDFNEKLFFGSGTQLSVL.